These 24 T cell receptor beta chains originate from one sample sequenced in a study of CD8+ T cells in alopecia areata (dated by TCRdb to between 2018 and 2020). The intended sense of this specimen's time point label: about 4 weeks on oral tofacitinib. What this sample's treatment or condition label stands for: oral pan-JAK inhibitor, 5-10 mg twice daily. The method was the immunoSEQ multiplex PCR assay. RNA was extracted from all samples and reverse transcribed into cDNA, which served as template for TCR sequencing. Not all clones reach the TCRdb copy of this immuneACCESS table, which keeps in-frame sequences only. Checked studies attribute under half of the gap to unresolved V genes and leave the rest unexplained. This sample gives approximately 140,000 clones in total; around 87% of them show up just once. The ten largest clonotypes hold under 15% of the sample. The sequencing here drew on CD8+ T cells sorted from blood, taken at week 4, from a patient treated with tofacitinib. Receptor source: a human donor with alopecia areata.

The chain uses TRBV5-4 and TRBJ2-7; possibly TRBD2 for D (5 bases). The CDR3 has 13 amino acids. Germline V CDR1 and CDR2: SGHNT, YYREEE (reference sequence). The ends were cut back, 0 bases at V and 6 bases at J, with 10 bases in the middle. CDR3 nucleotide sequence: TGTGCCAGCAGCTTGGTAGAGGGTTCCGAGCAGTACTTC. Translated: CASSLVEGSEQYF.

The chain uses TRBV2 and TRBJ2-7; D remains unclear. The CDR3 totals 11 residues. Germline lookup yields CDR1 SNHLY and CDR2 FYNNEI. The V end lost 6 bases, the J end lost 7 bases, and 10 bases lay between the germline ends. CDR3 loop: CASSVGLEQYF. The CDR3 DNA reads TGTGCCAGCAGCGTCGGCCTGGAGCAGTACTTC.

The V call is TRBV6-6, the J call TRBJ2-1, with D unresolved. CDR1 is MNHNY, CDR2 SVGAGI, per germline (reference sequence). Trimming removed 4 bases at V and 7 bases at J, with 5 bases between. This CDR3 is built from 11 residues. The CDR3 sequence is CASSLLNEQFF. As DNA, the CDR3 is TGTGCCAGCAGTTTATTGAATGAGCAGTTCTTC.

The chain joins TRBV19 to TRBJ1-1; D unclear. The CDR3 sequence is 13 residues long. V was clipped by 2 bases and J by 1 base, with 5 bases between them. Germline V gives CDR1 LNHDA, CDR2 SQIVND (reference sequence). The CDR3 DNA sequence: TGTGCCAGTAGTATACAGACGAACACTGAAGCTTTCTTT. Its protein product is CASSIQTNTEAFF.

The chain joins TRBV5-6 to TRBJ1-1, with D possibly matching TRBD1 (6 bases). Trimming shortened V by 0 bases and J by 4 bases, and 10 bases separated the two germline ends. The germline V gene has CDR1 SGHDT and CDR2 YYEEEE. This CDR3 has 14 residues. CDR3 residues: CASSLARGGTEAFF. CDR3 in DNA: TGTGCCAGCAGCTTGGCCAGAGGGGGCACTGAAGCTTTCTTT.

V and J are TRBV4-1 and TRBJ1-1; D uncertain. CDR3 length: 13 amino acids. Germline V gene sequence: CDR1 MGHRA, CDR2 YSYEKL. Trimming left V 0 bases short and J 3 bases short, with 5 bases between. The CDR3 region has the DNA TGCGCCAGCAGCCAAGAAGGGTACACTGAAGCTTTCTTT. It translates to CASSQEGYTEAFF.

The V gene is TRBV30, the J gene TRBJ2-1, with 9 bases matching TRBD2. The germline gives CDR1 GTSNPN, CDR2 SVGIG (reference sequence). The J segment lost 3 bases and the V segment lost 0 bases, leaving 3 bases of the junction unmatched. This CDR3 comprises 15 residues. The CDR3 DNA reads as TGTGCCTGGAGTGTAATAGCGGGGGACTACAATGAGCAGTTCTTC. Its protein product is CAWSVIAGDYNEQFF.

The genes are TRBV2 and TRBJ2-2; 12 bases align to TRBD2. The CDR3 contains 17 residues. Germline V gives CDR1 SNHLY, CDR2 FYNNEI. V was pared by 2 bases and J by 7 bases, with 8 bases of the junction left unmatched. The CDR3 reads CASSEWLAGGPGGELFF. CDR3 sequence (DNA): TGTGCCAGCAGTGAATGGCTAGCGGGAGGGCCCGGCGGGGAGCTGTTTTTT.

The chain recombines TRBV7-9 with TRBJ2-7, with no clear D. The CDR3 is made up of 12 amino acids. Germline-derived CDR1 and CDR2 are SEHNR and FQNEAQ (reference sequence). Trimming shortened V by 2 bases and J by 5 bases, and 7 bases separated the two germline ends. In DNA, the CDR3 is TGTGCCAGCAGCTTAAGGTCCCACGAGCAGTACTTC. It translates to CASSLRSHEQYF.

CDR3 bases: TGCGCCAGCAGCCAAGGGATAGGCTACGAGCAGTACTTC. Encoded protein: CASSQGIGYEQYF. The chain joins TRBV4-1 to TRBJ2-7; D is ambiguous. Germline V CDR1 and CDR2: MGHRA, YSYEKL. V gave up 1 base and J gave up 3 bases, with 7 bases separating them. This CDR3 comprises 13 residues.

This clone came up once. The V and J genes are TRBV30 and TRBJ2-1, with 10 bases fitting TRBD2. CDR3 size: 15 residues. V gave up 5 bases and J gave up 0 bases; unmatched junction bases: 4. Germline loops: CDR1 GTSNPN, CDR2 SVGIG (reference sequence). CDR3 residues: CAWQSSGSSYNEQFF. DNA for the CDR3: TGTGCCTGGCAGTCTAGCGGGAGCTCCTACAATGAGCAGTTCTTC. The full variable domain, its missing parts supplied by reference TRBV30 and TRBJ2-1, is SQTIHQWPATLVQPVGSPLSLECTVEGTSNPNLYWYRQAAGRGLQLLFYSVGIGQISSEVPQNLSASRPQDRQFILSSKKLLLSDSGFYLCAWQSSGSSYNEQFFGPGTRLTVL.

The genes are TRBV13 and TRBJ2-4; 7 bases are shared with TRBD1. The CDR3 has 16 amino acids. J was trimmed by 3 bases and V by 4 bases; bases with no gene match: 9. Germline assignment: CDR1 PRHDT and CDR2 FYEKMQ (reference sequence). The CDR3 nucleotides read TGTGCCAGCAGCTCAATGACAGGGATCGGCAAAAACATTCAGTACTTC. Encoded protein: CASSSMTGIGKNIQYF.

The chain links TRBV29-1 to TRBJ2-7; either TRBD1 or TRBD2 may supply D (6 bases each). Germline CDR1 reads SQVTM; CDR2 reads ANQGSEA. V lost 4 bases and J lost 4, with 17 bases in between. This CDR3 spans 14 amino acids. The CDR3 spells CSVGGGTSLYEQYF. In DNA form, the CDR3 reads TGCAGCGTTGGGGGCGGGACATCCCTTTACGAGCAGTACTTC.

The rearrangement joins TRBV5-6 to TRBJ1-6; possibly TRBD1 for D (6 bases). The CDR3 contains 17 residues. The V gene's germline CDR1 is SGHDT and CDR2 YYEEEE. V lost 2 bases and J lost 2, with 14 bases in between. CDR3 DNA: TGTGCCAGCAGCTTCTTGCAGGGGAAGGCCTATAATTCACCCCTCCACTTT. Translating gives CASSFLQGKAYNSPLHF.

The J gene is TRBJ2-5, the V gene TRBV29-1, with D possibly being TRBD2 (5 bases). CDR3 length: 13 residues. Germline V lookup: CDR1 SQVTM, CDR2 ANQGSEA. The V end was cut by 3 bases, the J end by 5 bases, with 13 bases between. The CDR3 DNA sequence: TGCAGCGTTGATTTATCCCCGGGGGAGACCCAGTACTTC. Translated, it gives CSVDLSPGETQYF.

This CDR3 reads CASRVGQDYEQYF. CDR3 nucleotides: TGTGCCAGCAGGGTGGGACAGGACTACGAGCAGTACTTC. The chain combines TRBV6-5 with TRBJ2-7; 8 bases line up with TRBD1. Germline CDR1 MNHEY, CDR2 SVGAGI. The CDR3 has 13 amino acids. V lost 6 bases, J lost 3 bases, and 4 bases stayed unmatched.

This sequence joins TRBV4-1 and TRBJ2-7; TRBD2 matches 10 bases. The junction had 6 bases not matched to a gene; V was cut back by 0 bases and J by 1 base. The germline CDR1 and CDR2 sequences are MGHRA and YSYEKL. The CDR3 runs 17 residues. CDR3 residues: CASSQDLALAGSYEQYF. In DNA form, the CDR3 reads TGCGCCAGCAGCCAAGATTTAGCACTAGCGGGATCCTACGAGCAGTACTTC.

The chain is built from TRBV6-5 and TRBJ2-1; D unclear. The germline CDR1 and CDR2 sequences are MNHEY and SVGAGI. V was clipped by 0 bases and J by 8 bases, with 5 bases between them. This CDR3 is 12 amino acids long. CDR3 residues: CASSYSQHEQFF. The CDR3, as DNA: TGTGCCAGCAGTTACTCTCAGCATGAGCAGTTCTTC.

The chain carries TRBV5-4 and TRBJ2-1; D remains ambiguous. Trimming removed 4 bases at V and 10 bases at J, with 12 bases between. There are 12 residues in the CDR3. The germline V gene has CDR1 SGHNT and CDR2 YYREEE (reference sequence). CDR3 residues: CASSLTGMEQFF. CDR3 DNA: TGTGCCAGCAGCCTGACTGGTATGGAGCAGTTCTTC.

The J gene is TRBJ1-5, the V gene TRBV29-1; no definite D call. V was pared by 0 bases and J by 3 bases, with 9 bases between. Germline V CDR1 and CDR2: SQVTM, ANQGSEA. The length of the CDR3 is 14 residues. The CDR3 region has the DNA TGCAGCGTTGAAGATCCAGTCTACAATCAGCCCCAGCATTTT. This sequence encodes CSVEDPVYNQPQHF.

This clone was detected once. The chain recombines TRBV27 with TRBJ2-3, with a possible D match to TRBD2 (6 bases). Germline V gene lookup returns CDR1 MNHEY and CDR2 SMNVEV (reference sequence). V lost 0 bases and J lost 5, with 12 bases in between. The CDR3 is 15 amino acids. CDR3 coding DNA: TGTGCCAGCAGTTTATCGGGGGGTAGCGGAGATACGCAGTATTTT. Protein product: CASSLSGGSGDTQYF.

Written as DNA, the CDR3 is TGTGCCAGCAGCCTGGGACAGGGAAGGTACGAGCAGTACTTC. This encodes CASSLGQGRYEQYF. The chain links TRBV14 to TRBJ2-7; the match to TRBD1 covers 9 bases. From germline, CDR1 is SGHDN and CDR2 FVKESK. The CDR3 has 14 residues. Trimming cost V 4 bases and J 4 bases; bases outside gene matches: 5.

This clone showed up just once. V gene TRBV19 combines with J gene TRBJ2-1, with D possibly matching TRBD2 (5 bases). The CDR3 sequence is 13 residues long. The V end lost 3 bases, the J end lost 8 bases, and 11 bases lay between the germline ends. In germline, CDR1 is LNHDA, CDR2 SQIVND (reference sequence). The CDR3 here is CASSITPADEQFF. DNA of the CDR3: TGTGCCAGTAGTATTACCCCAGCGGATGAGCAGTTCTTC. Together with reference TRBV19 and TRBJ2-1, the CDR3 gives the full variable domain: DGGITQSPKYLFRKEGQNVTLSCEQNLNHDAMYWYRQDPGQGLRLIYYSQIVNDFQKGDIAEGYSVSREKKESFPLTVTSAQKNPTAFYLCASSITPADEQFFGPGTRLTVL.

This chain uses TRBV29-1 with TRBJ1-6; D is unresolved. The CDR3 totals 13 residues. Germline V gene lookup returns CDR1 SQVTM and CDR2 ANQGSEA. V gave up 7 bases and J gave up 7 bases, with 14 bases separating them. The DNA of the CDR3 is TGCAGCGCCAACGTGGGAGGAAATTCACCCCTCCACTTT. It specifies CSANVGGNSPLHF.